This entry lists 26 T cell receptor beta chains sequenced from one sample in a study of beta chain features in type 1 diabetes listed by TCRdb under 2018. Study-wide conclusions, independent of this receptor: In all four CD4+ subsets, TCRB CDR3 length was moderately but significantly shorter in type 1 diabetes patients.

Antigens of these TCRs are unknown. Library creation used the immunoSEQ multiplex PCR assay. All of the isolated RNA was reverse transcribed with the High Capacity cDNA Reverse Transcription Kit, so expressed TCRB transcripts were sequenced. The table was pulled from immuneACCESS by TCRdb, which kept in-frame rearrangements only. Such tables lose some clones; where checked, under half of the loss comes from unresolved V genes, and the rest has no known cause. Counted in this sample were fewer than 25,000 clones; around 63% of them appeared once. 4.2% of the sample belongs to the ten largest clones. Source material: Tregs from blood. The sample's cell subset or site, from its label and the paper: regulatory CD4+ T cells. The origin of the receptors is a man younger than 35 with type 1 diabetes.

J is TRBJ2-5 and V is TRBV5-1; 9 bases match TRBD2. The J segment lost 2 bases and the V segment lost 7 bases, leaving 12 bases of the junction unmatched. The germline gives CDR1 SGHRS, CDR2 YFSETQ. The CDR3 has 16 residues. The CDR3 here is CASFSRLAESQETQYF. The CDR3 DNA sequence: TGCGCCAGCTTTTCCCGACTAGCGGAGTCTCAAGAGACCCAGTACTTC. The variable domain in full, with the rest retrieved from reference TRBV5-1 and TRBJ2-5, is KAGVTQTPRYLIKTRGQQVTLSCSPISGHRSVSWYQQTPGQGLQFLFEYFSETQRNKGNFPGRFSGRQFSNSRSEMNVSTLELGDSALYLCASFSRLAESQETQYFGPGTRLLVL.

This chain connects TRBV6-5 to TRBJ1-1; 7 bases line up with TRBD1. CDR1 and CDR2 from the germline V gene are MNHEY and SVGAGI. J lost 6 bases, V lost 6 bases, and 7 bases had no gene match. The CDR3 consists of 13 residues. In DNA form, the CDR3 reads TGTGCCAGCAGAGGGACAGACTTGGCTGAAGCTTTCTTT. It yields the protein CASRGTDLAEAFF.

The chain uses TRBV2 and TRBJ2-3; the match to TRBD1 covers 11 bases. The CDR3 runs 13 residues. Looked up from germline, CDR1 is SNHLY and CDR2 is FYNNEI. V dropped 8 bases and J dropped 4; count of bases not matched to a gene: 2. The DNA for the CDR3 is TGTGCCAGCCGGGACAGGGGGGCAGATACGCAGTATTTT. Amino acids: CASRDRGADTQYF.

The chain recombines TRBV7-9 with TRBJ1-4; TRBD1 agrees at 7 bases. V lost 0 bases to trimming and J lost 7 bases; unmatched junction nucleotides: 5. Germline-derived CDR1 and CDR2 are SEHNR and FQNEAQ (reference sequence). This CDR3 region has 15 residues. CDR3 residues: CASSLAWDSGEKLFF. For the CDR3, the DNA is TGTGCCAGCAGCTTAGCCTGGGACAGTGGTGAAAAACTGTTTTTT.

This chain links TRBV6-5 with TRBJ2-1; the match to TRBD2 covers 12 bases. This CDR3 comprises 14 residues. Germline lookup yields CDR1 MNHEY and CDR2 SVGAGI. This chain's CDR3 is CATQLAGGTHEQFF. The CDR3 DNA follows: TGTGCAACCCAACTAGCGGGAGGAACCCATGAGCAGTTCTTC.

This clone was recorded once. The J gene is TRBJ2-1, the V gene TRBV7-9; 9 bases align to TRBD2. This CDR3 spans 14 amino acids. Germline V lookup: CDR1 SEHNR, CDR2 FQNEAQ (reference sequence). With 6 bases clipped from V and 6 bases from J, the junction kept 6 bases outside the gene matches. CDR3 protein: CASRPPTSGNEQFF. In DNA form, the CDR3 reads TGTGCCAGCAGACCCCCGACTAGCGGCAATGAGCAGTTCTTC.

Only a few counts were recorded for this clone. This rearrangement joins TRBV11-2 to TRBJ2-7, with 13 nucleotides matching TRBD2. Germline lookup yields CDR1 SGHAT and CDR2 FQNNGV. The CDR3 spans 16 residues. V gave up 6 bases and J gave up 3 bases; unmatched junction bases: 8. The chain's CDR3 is CASSSRLAGGLYEQYF. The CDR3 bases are TGTGCCAGCAGTTCCCGACTAGCGGGAGGACTCTACGAGCAGTACTTC.

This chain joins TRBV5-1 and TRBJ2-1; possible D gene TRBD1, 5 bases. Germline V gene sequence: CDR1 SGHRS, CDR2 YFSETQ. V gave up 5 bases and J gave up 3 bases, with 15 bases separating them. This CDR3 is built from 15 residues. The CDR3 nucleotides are TGCGCCAGCAGAGGGGCGAGCGCCCGCTACAATGAGCAGTTCTTC. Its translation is CASRGASARYNEQFF.

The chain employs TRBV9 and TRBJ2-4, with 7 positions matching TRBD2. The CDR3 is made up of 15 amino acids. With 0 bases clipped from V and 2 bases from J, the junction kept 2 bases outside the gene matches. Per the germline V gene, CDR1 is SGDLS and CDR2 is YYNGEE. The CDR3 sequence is CASSVAAGTKNIQYF. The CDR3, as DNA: TGTGCCAGCAGCGTAGCAGCGGGAACCAAAAACATTCAGTACTTC.

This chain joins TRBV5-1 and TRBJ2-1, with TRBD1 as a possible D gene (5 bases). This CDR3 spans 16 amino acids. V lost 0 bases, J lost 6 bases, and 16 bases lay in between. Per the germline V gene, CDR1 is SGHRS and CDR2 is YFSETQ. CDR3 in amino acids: CASSLVFGHRGNEQFF. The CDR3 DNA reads TGCGCCAGCAGCTTGGTTTTCGGTCATAGGGGCAATGAGCAGTTCTTC.

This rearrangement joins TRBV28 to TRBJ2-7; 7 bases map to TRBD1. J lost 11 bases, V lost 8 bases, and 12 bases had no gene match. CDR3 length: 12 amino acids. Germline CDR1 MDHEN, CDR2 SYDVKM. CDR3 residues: CASGLPLTGKYF. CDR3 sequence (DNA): TGTGCCAGCGGCCTCCCCCTGACAGGGAAGTACTTC.

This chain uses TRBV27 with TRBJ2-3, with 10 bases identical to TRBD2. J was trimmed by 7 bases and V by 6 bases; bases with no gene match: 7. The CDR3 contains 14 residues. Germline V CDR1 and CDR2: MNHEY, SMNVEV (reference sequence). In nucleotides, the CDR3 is TGTGCCAGCAGCTCACTAGCGGGGAGGCATACGCAGTATTTT. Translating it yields CASSSLAGRHTQYF.

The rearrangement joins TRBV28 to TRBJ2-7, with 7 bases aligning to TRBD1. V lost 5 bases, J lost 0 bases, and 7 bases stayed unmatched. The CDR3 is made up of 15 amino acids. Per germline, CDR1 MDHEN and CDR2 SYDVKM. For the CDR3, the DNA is TGTGCCAGCAGTCAGGGGGACAGACACTCCTACGAGCAGTACTTC. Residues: CASSQGDRHSYEQYF.

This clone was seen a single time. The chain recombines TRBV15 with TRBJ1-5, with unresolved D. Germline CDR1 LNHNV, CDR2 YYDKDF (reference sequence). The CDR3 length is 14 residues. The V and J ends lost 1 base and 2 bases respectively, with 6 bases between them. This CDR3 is CATSRGGGNQPQHF. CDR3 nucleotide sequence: TGTGCCACCAGCAGAGGGGGAGGCAATCAGCCCCAGCATTTT.

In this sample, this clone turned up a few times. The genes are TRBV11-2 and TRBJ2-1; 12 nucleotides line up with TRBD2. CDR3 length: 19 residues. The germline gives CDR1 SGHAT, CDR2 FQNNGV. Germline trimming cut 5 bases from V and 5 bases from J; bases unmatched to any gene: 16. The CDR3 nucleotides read TGTGCCAGCAGCAAAATGTCTAGCGGGAGGGCCTACGCAAACAATGAGCAGTTCTTC. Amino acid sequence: CASSKMSSGRAYANNEQFF.

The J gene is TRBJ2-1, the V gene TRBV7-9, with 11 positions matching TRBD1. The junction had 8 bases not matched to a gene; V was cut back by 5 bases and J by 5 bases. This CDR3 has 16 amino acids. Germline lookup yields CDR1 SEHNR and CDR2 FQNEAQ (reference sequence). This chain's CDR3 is CASSPLPGQGDNEQFF. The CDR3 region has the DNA TGTGCCAGCAGCCCCCTACCGGGACAGGGGGACAATGAGCAGTTCTTC.

The CDR3 reads CASSLQGSRAFF. The CDR3 DNA sequence: TGTGCCAGCAGTTTGCAGGGGAGTAGGGCTTTCTTT. The chain uses TRBV28 and TRBJ1-1, with D perhaps matching TRBD1 (6 bases). This CDR3 has 12 amino acids. Looked up from germline, CDR1 is MDHEN and CDR2 is SYDVKM. The germline V and J ends were trimmed by 3 bases and 11 bases, with 13 bases remaining between them.

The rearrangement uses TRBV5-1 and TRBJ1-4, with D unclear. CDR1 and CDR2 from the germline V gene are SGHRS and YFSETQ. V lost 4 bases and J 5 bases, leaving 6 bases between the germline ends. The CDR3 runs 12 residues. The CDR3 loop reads CASSPSNEKLFF. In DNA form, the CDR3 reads TGCGCCAGCAGCCCCTCGAATGAAAAACTGTTTTTT.

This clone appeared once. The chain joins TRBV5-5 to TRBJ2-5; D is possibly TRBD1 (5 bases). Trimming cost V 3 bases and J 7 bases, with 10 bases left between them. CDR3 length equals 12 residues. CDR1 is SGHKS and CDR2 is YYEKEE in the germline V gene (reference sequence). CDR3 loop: CASSSFQGTQYF. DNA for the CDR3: TGTGCCAGCAGCTCGTTCCAGGGGACCCAGTACTTC.

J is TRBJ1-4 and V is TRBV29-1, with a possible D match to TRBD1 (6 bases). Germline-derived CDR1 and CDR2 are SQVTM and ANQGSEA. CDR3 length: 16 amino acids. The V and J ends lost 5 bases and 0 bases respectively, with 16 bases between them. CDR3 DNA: TGCAGCGTTTCAGGGGTGACCTTTGCAACTAATGAAAAACTGTTTTTT. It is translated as CSVSGVTFATNEKLFF.

CDR3 sequence (DNA): TGCGCCAGCAGCCCCTCAGGGGGCGCGAACACCGGGGAGCTGTTTTTT. It encodes CASSPSGGANTGELFF. The chain links TRBV5-1 to TRBJ2-2; TRBD1 aligns across 8 bases. The CDR3 is 16 residues long. Trimming cost V 4 bases and J 0 bases; bases outside gene matches: 5. Germline CDR1 SGHRS, CDR2 YFSETQ.

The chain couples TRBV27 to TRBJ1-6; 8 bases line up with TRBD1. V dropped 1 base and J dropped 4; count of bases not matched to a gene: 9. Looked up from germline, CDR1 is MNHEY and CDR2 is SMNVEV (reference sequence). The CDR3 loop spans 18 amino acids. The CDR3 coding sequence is TGTGCCAGCAGTTTATGGGGGGACAGGCCCGCTTATAATTCACCCCTCCACTTT. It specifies CASSLWGDRPAYNSPLHF.

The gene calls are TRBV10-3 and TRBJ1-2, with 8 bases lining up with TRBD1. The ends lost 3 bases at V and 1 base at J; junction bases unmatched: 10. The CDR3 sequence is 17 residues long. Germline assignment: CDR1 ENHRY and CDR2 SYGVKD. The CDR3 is CAISDLGQANFNYGYTF. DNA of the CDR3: TGTGCCATCAGTGATCTGGGACAGGCAAATTTTAACTATGGCTACACCTTC.

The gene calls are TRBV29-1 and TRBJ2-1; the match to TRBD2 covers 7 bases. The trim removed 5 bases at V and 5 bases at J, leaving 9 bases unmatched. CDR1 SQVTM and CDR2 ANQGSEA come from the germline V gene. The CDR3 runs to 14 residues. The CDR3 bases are TGCAGCGTTCGTAGGACTAGTTTCCACAATGAGCAGTTCTTC. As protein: CSVRRTSFHNEQFF.

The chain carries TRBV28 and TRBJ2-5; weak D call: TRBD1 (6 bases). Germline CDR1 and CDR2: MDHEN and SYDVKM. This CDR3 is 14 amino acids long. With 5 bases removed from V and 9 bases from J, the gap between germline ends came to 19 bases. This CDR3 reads CASSAGFLPGAQYF. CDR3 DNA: TGTGCCAGCAGTGCAGGGTTTCTCCCAGGGGCCCAGTACTTC.

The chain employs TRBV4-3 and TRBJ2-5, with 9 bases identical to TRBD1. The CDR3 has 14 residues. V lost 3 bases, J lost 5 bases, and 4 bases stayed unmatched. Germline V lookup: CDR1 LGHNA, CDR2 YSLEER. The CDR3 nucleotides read TGCGCCAGCAGCCAGGGACAGGGTGAGGAGACCCAGTACTTC. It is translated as CASSQGQGEETQYF.